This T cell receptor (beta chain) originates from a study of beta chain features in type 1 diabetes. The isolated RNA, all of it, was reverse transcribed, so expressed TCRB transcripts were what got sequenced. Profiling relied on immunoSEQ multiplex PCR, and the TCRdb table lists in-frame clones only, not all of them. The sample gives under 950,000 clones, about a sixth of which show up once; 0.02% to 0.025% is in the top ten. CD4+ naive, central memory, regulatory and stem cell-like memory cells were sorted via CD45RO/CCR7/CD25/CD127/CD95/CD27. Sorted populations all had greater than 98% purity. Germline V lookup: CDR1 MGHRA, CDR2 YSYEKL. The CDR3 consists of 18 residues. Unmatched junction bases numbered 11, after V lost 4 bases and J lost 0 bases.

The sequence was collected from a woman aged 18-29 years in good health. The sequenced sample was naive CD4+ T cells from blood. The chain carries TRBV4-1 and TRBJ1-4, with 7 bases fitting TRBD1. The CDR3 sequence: CASSRAKRTGTTNEKLFF. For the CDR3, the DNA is TGCGCCAGCAGCCGAGCGAAGAGGACAGGTACAACTAATGAAAAACTGTTTTTT.